This T cell receptor beta chain is drawn from a study of T cells in Graves' hyperthyroidism and ophthalmopathy. Whole-study results and caveats: Most expanded thyroid clonotypes above 0.001 recurred in blood.

Researchers took RNA transcripts and amplified the TCR beta CDR3 regions from them. The HTBI primer set was used in a first-round RT-PCR of the TCR CDR3. TCRdb reanalysed the multiplex PCR reads using MiXCR and keeps one entry per CDR3 protein. This table has under 550,000 distinct CDR3 sequences, 15% to 20% appearing once. Comments on this clonotype: The antigen is not known.

Disease lasting under 3 months, a NOSPECS grade of at least 4, and a Clinical Activity Score of at least 3 were features of the ophthalmopathy patients. Patients having uncontrolled infection, another autoimmune disease, pregnancy or lactation were not included. Each diagnosis drew on symptoms, thyroxine, TRAb, thyroid ultrasound and orbital computed tomography findings. Sequences were obtained from blood. This TCR came from a man aged 40-49 years with Graves' ophthalmopathy.

CDR3 DNA sequence: TGTGCCAGCAGTGAAATTTACTCCCAAGAGACCCAGTACTTC. This translates into CASSEIYSQETQYF. The rearrangement uses TRBV6-1 and TRBJ2-5; D not certain. The V gene's germline CDR1 is MNHNS and CDR2 SASEGT. Trimming pared 2 bases from V and 1 base from J, leaving 8 bases between. The CDR3 contains 14 residues.